This T cell receptor (beta chain) was found in a study of blood T cell repertoires in COVID-19. Whole-study context: Researchers got acute and convalescent COVID-19 samples from the United States, Italy and Spain. Sources were T cells, B-cell-depleted T cells, or PBMCs; the material itself was cDNA or gDNA.

Germline CDR1 GTSNPN, CDR2 SVGIG (reference sequence). V lost 0 bases and J lost 11; bases outside the gene matches: 8. The CDR3 totals 14 residues. Original data processing: Estimation of nucleated cell counts was performed using reference gene primer amplification. Method: immunoSEQ multiplex PCR; TCRdb's copy keeps in-frame clones and lacks some. That table gives V, J and clone size, and the DNA gave D and trimming. The data contain roughly 200,000 clones, about 83% of them seen just once; the ten biggest clones take up roughly 8.6%. The TCR was taken from a middle-aged man with active or convalescent COVID-19. The sequenced material came from peripheral blood. The chain recombines TRBV30 with TRBJ2-1; 9 bases agree with TRBD2. For the CDR3, the DNA is TGTGCCTGGAGTGTACTGGGTAGCGGGAGACAGCAGTTCTTC. This sequence encodes CAWSVLGSGRQQFF.